Each of the 5 T cell receptor beta chains below was sequenced from the same sample in a study of vaccination and CD4 T cells after COVID-19 (dated by TCRdb to 2021 to 2024). No cognate antigen is known for these TCRs. According to the study, the label for this sample's treatment or condition signals: roughly 10-day PBMC culture with coronavirus spike peptide pools or control peptides (ViraFEST assay). Libraries were built with PCR. TCRdb names Illumina iSeq 100 as the instrument used. DNA from cultured CD4+ T cells was subjected to TCR sequencing with the Oncomine TCR Beta short-read assay at the Johns Hopkins FTIC core. TCRdb handled the public reads itself, with Q25 trimming in fastp and clone calling in MiXCR, and kept productive beta chains. Entries are consolidated by CDR3 protein sequence, retaining the most common genes and DNA. The sample table shows roughly 4,800 distinct CDR3 sequences, and roughly 23% are seen once. The top ten clonotypes cover 20% to 25% of the sample.

Source material: CD4+ T cells from blood, cultured in vitro. Every receptor here comes from a human donor who had recovered from COVID-19.

The rearrangement joins TRBV25-1 to TRBJ1-1; D possibly corresponds to TRBD1 (5 bases). V was pared by 4 bases and J by 11 bases, with 11 bases between. Germline V gene lookup returns CDR1 MGHDK and CDR2 SYGVNS. The CDR3 contains 11 residues. The CDR3: CASSATGVAFF. In nucleotides, the CDR3 is TGTGCCAGCAGTGCCACAGGTGTGGCTTTCTTT.

This clonotype qualifies as medium-sized. The rearrangement uses TRBV2 and TRBJ1-1, with D tentatively TRBD1 (5 bases). Trimming pared 6 bases from V and 3 bases from J, leaving 11 bases between. CDR1 is SNHLY and CDR2 is FYNNEI in the germline V gene. The CDR3 spans 13 residues. As DNA, the CDR3 is TGTGCCAGCAGGGGCAGGGTTTACACTGAAGCTTTCTTT. This sequence encodes CASRGRVYTEAFF.

CDR3 sequence: CASSLASGAYNEQFF. The CDR3 coding sequence is TGTGCCAGCAGCTTAGCGTCAGGGGCCTACAATGAGCAGTTCTTC. The chain couples TRBV7-2 to TRBJ2-1; weak D call: TRBD1 (6 bases). CDR3 length equals 15 residues. The V end was cut by 0 bases, the J end by 2 bases, with 8 bases between. CDR1 is SGHTA, CDR2 FQGNSA, per germline.

The chain couples TRBV5-6 to TRBJ2-5; possible D gene TRBD2, 7 bases. The CDR3 is made up of 15 amino acids. The V and J ends lost 4 bases and 1 base respectively, with 14 bases between them. Germline V gene sequence: CDR1 SGHDT, CDR2 YYEEEE. The CDR3 bases are TGTGCCAGCAGCCCGTGGGGGGGGGCCCAAGAGACCCAGTACTTC. This codes for CASSPWGGAQETQYF.

The chain employs TRBV21-1 and TRBJ1-6; the table's D call, TRBD1, has no DNA check behind it. TRBV21-1 is deemed a pseudogene. The CDR3 covers 18 residues. CDR3 residues: CASSTEAVKGKEDSSLHF. Written as DNA, the CDR3 is TGTGCCAGCAGCACGGAGGCGGTTAAGGGGAAGGAGGATTCATCCCTCCACTTT.